The following is a T cell receptor beta chain sequence with its context. The data belong to a study of blood T cell repertoires in COVID-19. Overall study: Samples came from the United States, Italy and Spain, spanning acute and convalescent COVID-19. PBMCs, B-cell-depleted T cells, or T cells provided the cDNA or gDNA that made up the material.

This CDR3 has 17 residues. The junction had 13 bases not matched to a gene; V was cut back by 3 bases and J by 6 bases. Germline assignment: CDR1 SGDLS and CDR2 YYNGEE. TCRdb keeps only in-frame clones here, not all; method: immunoSEQ multiplex PCR. The table shows 200,000 to 250,000 clones, with roughly 84% occurring only once. The material sequenced was peripheral blood. The chain combines TRBV9 with TRBJ2-1; 9 bases are shared with TRBD1. This clonotype was obtained from a man in his forties or fifties with acute or convalescent COVID-19. The CDR3 DNA is TGTGCCAGCAGCGGAGGGAGACCGGGACAGGGAATCAATGAGCAGTTCTTC. Encoded protein: CASSGGRPGQGINEQFF.